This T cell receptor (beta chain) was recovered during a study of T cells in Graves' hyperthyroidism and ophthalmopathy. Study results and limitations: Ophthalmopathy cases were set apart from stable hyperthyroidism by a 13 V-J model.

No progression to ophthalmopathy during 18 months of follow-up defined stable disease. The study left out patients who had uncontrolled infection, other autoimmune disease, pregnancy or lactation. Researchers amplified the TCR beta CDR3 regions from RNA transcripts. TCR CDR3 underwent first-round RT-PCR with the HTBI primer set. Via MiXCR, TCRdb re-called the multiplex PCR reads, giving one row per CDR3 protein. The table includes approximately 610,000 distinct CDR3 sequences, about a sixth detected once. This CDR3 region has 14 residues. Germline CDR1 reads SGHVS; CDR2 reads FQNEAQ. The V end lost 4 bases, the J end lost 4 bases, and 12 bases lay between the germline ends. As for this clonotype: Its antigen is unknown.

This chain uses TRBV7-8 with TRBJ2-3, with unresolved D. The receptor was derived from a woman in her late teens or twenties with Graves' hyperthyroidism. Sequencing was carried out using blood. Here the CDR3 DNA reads TGTGCCAGCAGCTCGCGTAGAGGAGCAGATACGCAGTATTTT. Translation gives CASSSRRGADTQYF.